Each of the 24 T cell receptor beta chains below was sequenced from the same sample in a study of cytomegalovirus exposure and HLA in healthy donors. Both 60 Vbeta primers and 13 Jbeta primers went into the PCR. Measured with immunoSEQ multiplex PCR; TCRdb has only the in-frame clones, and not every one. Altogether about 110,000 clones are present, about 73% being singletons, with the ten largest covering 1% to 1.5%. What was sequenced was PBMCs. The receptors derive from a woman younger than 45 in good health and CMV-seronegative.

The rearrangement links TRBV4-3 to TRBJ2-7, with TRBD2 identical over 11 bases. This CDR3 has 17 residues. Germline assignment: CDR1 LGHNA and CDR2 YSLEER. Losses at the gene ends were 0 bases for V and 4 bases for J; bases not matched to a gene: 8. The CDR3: CASSQEVLAGVSYEQYF. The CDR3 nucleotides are TGCGCCAGCAGCCAAGAAGTACTAGCGGGAGTTTCTTACGAGCAGTACTTC.

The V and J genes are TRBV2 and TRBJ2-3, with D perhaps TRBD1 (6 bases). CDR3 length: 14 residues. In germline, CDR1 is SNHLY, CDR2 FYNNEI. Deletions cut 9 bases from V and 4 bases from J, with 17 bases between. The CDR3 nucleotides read TGTGCCAGGACCGGGACACCAACACCAGATACGCAGTATTTT. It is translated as CARTGTPTPDTQYF.

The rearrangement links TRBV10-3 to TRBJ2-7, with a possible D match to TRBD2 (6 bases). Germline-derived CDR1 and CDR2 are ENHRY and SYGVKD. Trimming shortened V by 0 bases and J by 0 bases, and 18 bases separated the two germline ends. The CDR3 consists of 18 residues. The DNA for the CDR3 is TGTGCCATCAGTGAGTCAAAGGGGCTAGCGCTGAGCTCCTACGAGCAGTACTTC. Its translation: CAISESKGLALSSYEQYF.

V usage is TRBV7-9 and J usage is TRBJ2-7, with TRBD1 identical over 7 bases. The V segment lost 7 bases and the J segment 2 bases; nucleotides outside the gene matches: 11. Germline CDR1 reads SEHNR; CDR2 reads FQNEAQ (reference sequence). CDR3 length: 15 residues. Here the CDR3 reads CASTKLPGTAYEQYF. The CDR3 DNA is TGTGCCAGCACCAAACTGCCTGGGACAGCCTACGAGCAGTACTTC.

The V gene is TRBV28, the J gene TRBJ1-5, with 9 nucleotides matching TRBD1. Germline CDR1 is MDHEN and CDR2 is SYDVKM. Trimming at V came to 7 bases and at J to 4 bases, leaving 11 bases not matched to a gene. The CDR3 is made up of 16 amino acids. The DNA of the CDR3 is TGTGCCAGCATCATTGCCGGGACAGGGAAGAATCAGCCCCAGCATTTT. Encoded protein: CASIIAGTGKNQPQHF.

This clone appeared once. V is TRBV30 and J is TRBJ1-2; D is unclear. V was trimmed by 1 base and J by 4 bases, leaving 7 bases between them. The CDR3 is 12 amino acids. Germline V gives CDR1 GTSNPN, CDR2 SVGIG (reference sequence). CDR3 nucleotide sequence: TGTGCCTGGAGTGCTGCGGGCTATGGCTACACCTTC. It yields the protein CAWSAAGYGYTF. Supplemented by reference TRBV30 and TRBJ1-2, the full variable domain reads SQTIHQWPATLVQPVGSPLSLECTVEGTSNPNLYWYRQAAGRGLQLLFYSVGIGQISSEVPQNLSASRPQDRQFILSSKKLLLSDSGFYLCAWSAAGYGYTFGSGTRLTVV.

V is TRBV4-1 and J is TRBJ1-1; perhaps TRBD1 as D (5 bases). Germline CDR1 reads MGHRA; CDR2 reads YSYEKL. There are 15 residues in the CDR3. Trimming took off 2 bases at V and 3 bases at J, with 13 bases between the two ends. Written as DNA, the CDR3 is TGCGCCAGCAGCCAAAGGGGAGGACCCTACACTGAAGCTTTCTTT. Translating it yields CASSQRGGPYTEAFF.

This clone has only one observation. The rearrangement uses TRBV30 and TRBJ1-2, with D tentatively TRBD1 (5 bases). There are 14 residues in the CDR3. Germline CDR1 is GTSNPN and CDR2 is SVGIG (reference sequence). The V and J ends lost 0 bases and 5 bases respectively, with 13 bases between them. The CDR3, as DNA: TGTGCCTGGAGTGTACGCAGGGTTCGGTATGGCTACACCTTC. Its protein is CAWSVRRVRYGYTF. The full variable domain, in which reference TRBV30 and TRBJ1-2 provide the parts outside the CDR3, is SQTIHQWPATLVQPVGSPLSLECTVEGTSNPNLYWYRQAAGRGLQLLFYSVGIGQISSEVPQNLSASRPQDRQFILSSKKLLLSDSGFYLCAWSVRRVRYGYTFGSGTRLTVV.

CDR3 loop: CASTLWEGGEQFF. As DNA, the CDR3 is TGTGCCAGTACCCTGTGGGAGGGGGGGGAGCAGTTCTTC. V and J are TRBV7-7 and TRBJ2-1; possibly TRBD2 for D (7 bases). This CDR3 has 13 amino acids. CDR1 and CDR2 from the germline V gene are SSHAT and FNYEAQ (reference sequence). The germline V and J ends were trimmed by 9 bases and 10 bases, with 19 bases remaining between them.

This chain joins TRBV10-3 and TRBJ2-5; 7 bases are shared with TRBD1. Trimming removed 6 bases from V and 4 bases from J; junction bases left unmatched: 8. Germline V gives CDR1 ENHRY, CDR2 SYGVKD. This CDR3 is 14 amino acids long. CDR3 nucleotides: TGTGCCATCAGATCCGACAGGGACGGAGAGACCCAGTACTTC. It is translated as CAIRSDRDGETQYF.

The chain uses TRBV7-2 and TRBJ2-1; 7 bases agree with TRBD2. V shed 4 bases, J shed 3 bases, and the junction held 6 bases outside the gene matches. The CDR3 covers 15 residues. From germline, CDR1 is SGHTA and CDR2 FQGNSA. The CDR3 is CASSYSRTSYNEQFF. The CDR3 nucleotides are TGTGCCAGCAGCTATAGCCGGACTAGCTACAATGAGCAGTTCTTC.

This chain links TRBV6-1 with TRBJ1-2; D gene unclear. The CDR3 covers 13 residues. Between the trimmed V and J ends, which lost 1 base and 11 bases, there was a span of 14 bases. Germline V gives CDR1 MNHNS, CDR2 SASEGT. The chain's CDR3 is CASSEDGIAPYTF. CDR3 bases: TGTGCCAGCAGTGAAGACGGGATAGCACCTTACACCTTC.

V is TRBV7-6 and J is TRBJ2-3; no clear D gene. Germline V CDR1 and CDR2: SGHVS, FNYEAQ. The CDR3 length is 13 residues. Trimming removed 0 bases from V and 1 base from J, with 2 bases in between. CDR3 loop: CASSLACTDTQYF. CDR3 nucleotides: TGTGCCAGCAGCTTAGCCTGCACAGATACGCAGTATTTT.

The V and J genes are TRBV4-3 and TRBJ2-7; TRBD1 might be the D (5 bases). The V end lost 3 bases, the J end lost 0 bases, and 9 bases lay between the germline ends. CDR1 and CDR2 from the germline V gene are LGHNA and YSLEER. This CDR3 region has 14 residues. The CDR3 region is CASSQATVSYEQYF. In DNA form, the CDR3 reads TGCGCCAGCAGCCAGGCGACAGTCTCCTACGAGCAGTACTTC.

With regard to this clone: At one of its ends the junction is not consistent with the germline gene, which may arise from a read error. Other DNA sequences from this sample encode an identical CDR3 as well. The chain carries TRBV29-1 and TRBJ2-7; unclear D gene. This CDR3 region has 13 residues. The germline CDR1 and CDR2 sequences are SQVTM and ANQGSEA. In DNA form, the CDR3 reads TGCAGCGTCGAAGATACCGCCAGTTACGAGCAGTACTTC. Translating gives CSVEDTASYEQYF.

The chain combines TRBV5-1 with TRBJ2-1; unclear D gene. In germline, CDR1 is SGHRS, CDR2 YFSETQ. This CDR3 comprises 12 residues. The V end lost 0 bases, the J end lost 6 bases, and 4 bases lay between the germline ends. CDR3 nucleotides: TGCGCCAGCAGCTTGGAGCTCAATGAGCAGTTCTTC. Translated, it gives CASSLELNEQFF. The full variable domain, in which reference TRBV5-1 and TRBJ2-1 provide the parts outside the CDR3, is KAGVTQTPRYLIKTRGQQVTLSCSPISGHRSVSWYQQTPGQGLQFLFEYFSETQRNKGNFPGRFSGRQFSNSRSEMNVSTLELGDSALYLCASSLELNEQFFGPGTRLTVL.

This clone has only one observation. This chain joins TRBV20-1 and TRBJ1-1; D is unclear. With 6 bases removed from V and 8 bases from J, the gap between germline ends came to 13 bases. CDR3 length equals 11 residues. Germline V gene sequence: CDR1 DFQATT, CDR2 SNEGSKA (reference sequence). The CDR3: CSAPVAFEAFF. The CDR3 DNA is TGCAGTGCCCCAGTAGCATTCGAAGCTTTCTTT.

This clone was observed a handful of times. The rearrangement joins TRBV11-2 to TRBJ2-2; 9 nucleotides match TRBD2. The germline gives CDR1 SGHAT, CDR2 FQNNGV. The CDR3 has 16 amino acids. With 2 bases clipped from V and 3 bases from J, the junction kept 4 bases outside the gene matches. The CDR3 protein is CASSLLSGGYTGELFF. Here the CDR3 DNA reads TGTGCCAGCAGCTTATTGAGCGGGGGGTACACCGGGGAGCTGTTTTTT.

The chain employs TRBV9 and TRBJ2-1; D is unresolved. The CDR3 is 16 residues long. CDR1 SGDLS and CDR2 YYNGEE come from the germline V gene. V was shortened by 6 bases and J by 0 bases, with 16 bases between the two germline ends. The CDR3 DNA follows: TGTGCCAGCACCAAATCAGGTTCCCGCTCCTACAATGAGCAGTTCTTC. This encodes CASTKSGSRSYNEQFF.

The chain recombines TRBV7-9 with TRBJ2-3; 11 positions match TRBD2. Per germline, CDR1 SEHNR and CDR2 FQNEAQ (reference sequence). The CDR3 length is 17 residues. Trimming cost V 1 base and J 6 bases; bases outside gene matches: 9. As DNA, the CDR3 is TGTGCCAGCAGCTTAGGAGGACTAGCGGGCCAGCGGGATACGCAGTATTTT. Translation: CASSLGGLAGQRDTQYF. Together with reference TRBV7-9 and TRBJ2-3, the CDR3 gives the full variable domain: DTGVSQNPRHKITKRGQNVTFRCDPISEHNRLYWYRQTLGQGPEFLTYFQNEAQLEKSRLLSDRFSAERPKGSFSTLEIQRTEQGDSAMYLCASSLGGLAGQRDTQYFGPGTRLTVL.

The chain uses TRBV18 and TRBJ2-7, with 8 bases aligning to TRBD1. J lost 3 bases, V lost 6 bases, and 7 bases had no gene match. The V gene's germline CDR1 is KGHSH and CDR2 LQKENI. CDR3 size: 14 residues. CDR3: CASSRRTGNYEQYF. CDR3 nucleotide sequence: TGTGCCAGCTCCCGCAGGACAGGGAACTACGAGCAGTACTTC.

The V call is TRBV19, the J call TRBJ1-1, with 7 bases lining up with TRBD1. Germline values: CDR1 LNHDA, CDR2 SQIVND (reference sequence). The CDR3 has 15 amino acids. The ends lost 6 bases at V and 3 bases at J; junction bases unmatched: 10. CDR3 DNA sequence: TGTGCCAGTAGCCGCCTGTCAGGGGGATACACTGAAGCTTTCTTT. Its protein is CASSRLSGGYTEAFF.

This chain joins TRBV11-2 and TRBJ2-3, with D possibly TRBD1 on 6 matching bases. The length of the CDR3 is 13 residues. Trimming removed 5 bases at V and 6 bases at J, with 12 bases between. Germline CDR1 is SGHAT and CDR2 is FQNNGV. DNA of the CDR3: TGTGCCAGCAGCAAACGACAGGCGGATACGCAGTATTTT. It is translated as CASSKRQADTQYF.

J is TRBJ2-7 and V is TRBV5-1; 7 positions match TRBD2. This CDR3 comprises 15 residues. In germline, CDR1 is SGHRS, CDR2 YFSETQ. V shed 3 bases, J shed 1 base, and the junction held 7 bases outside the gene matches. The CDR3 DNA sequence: TGCGCCAGCAGCTGGGGGGGTGGGGGGTCCTACGAGCAGTACTTC. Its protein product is CASSWGGGGSYEQYF.